This T cell receptor beta chain came from a study of cytomegalovirus exposure and HLA in healthy donors. CDR3 length: 16 residues. Germline CDR1 LGHNA, CDR2 YSLEER. J lost 3 bases, V lost 1 base, and 7 bases had no gene match. PCR used 60 Vbeta primers and 13 Jbeta primers. This table comes from immunoSEQ multiplex PCR, and its TCRdb copy is limited to in-frame clones, with some not included. The repertoire has around 130,000 clones, around 79% of them found once; the top ten carry around 2.1%. Sequenced: PBMCs. The chain uses TRBV4-3 and TRBJ2-7; the match to TRBD1 covers 9 bases. This receptor was obtained from a woman aged 35 to 49 in good health and CMV-seropositive. The CDR3 DNA reads as TGCGCCAGCAGCCAAGGACTTCGGGACAGGGTCTACGAGCAGTACTTC. As protein: CASSQGLRDRVYEQYF.